Included here is one T cell receptor beta chain sequence, with context. This entry belongs to a study of blood T cell repertoires in COVID-19. Whole-study context: COVID-19 samples from acute and convalescent phases originated in the United States, Italy and Spain. In each case, the material was cDNA or gDNA derived from T cells, B-cell-depleted T cells, or PBMCs.

The table came from immunoSEQ multiplex PCR; TCRdb's copy has only in-frame clones and leaves some out. The sample contains approximately 220,000 clones, 80% to 90% of which appear only once. Germline CDR1 and CDR2: SGHTA and FQGTGA. The CDR3 runs 15 residues. V was clipped by 7 bases and J by 5 bases; unmatched bases: 12. Sample: peripheral blood. The clonotype originates from a woman in her forties or fifties with acute or convalescent COVID-19. The chain is built from TRBV7-3 and TRBJ1-2; TRBD1 matches at 8 bases. The CDR3 region has the DNA TGTGCCAGCACCGCGGACCCCGGGACAGGTTATGGCTACACCTTC. Protein product: CASTADPGTGYGYTF.